The clone carrying this T cell receptor beta chain was observed once. The antigen is undetermined. The entry originates in a study of OX40 agonist ivuxolimab in advanced cancers. Study results and caveats: Researchers did not establish what antigens the expanded peripheral T cells target. CD4+ T cells averaged fewer expanded clones than CD8+ T cells.

Only in-frame clones appear in the TCRdb table, and some are missing; sequencing was by immunoSEQ multiplex PCR. The sample includes about 48,000 clones, about 85% seen only once; the top ten take more than 8.5%. The source is an adult with an advanced solid tumor such as melanoma, head and neck, liver or kidney cancer. The sequencing here drew on CD4+ or CD8+ T cells sorted from blood, taken in a trial of the OX40 agonist ivuxolimab.

CDR3 amino acids: CASNFRGTGARNSPLHF. The CDR3 DNA reads TGTGCCAGCAACTTTAGAGGGACGGGGGCCCGTAATTCACCCCTCCACTTT. This sequence joins TRBV27 and TRBJ1-6, with D possibly TRBD1 on 6 matching bases. The V gene's germline CDR1 is MNHEY and CDR2 SMNVEV (reference sequence). V shed 7 bases and J shed 6 bases, with 22 bases lying between them. The CDR3 loop spans 17 amino acids.